The rows below give T cell receptor beta chains drawn from one sample of a study of CD8 T cells in ankylosing spondylitis. TCRdb independently ran MiXCR on the 5' RACE reads; one entry per CDR3 protein. The sample holds around 130,000 distinct CDR3 sequences, 6.5% to 9% seen once. Specimen: blood, either unsorted or a sorted T cell fraction (not recorded which). The receptors here all came from a male donor with ankylosing spondylitis or in good health (not recorded which). CDR3s include the opening cysteine and the closing phenylalanine or tryptophan. The order of the fields is clone size, J gene, D gene, V gene, CDR3 length, CDR3 DNA, CDR3 protein. D genes are given only for firm matches. Size values are once, few and many counts, or a class for expanded clones, and some rows have none.

size: few; J: TRBJ2-5; D: TRBD2; V: TRBV20-1; length: 16; DNA: TGCAGTGCTAAGAGTGCTAGCGGGGGGGAACAAGAGACCCAGTACTTC; CDR3: CSAKSASGGEQETQYF
size: many; J: TRBJ2-2; D: NA; V: TRBV5-1; length: 14; DNA: TGCGCCAGCAGCTTCAGGGACCAGAGCGGGGAGCTGTTTTTT; CDR3: CASSFRDQSGELFF
size: many; J: TRBJ2-3; D: NA; V: TRBV7-9; length: 14; DNA: TGTGCCAGCAGCTTTAGAGGCTCTGCAGATACGCAGTATTTT; CDR3: CASSFRGSADTQYF
size: many; J: TRBJ2-7; D: NA; V: TRBV6-1; length: 15; DNA: TGTGCCAGCAGTGAAATCGCAGGGGAACACTACGAGCAGTACTTC; CDR3: CASSEIAGEHYEQYF
size: many; J: TRBJ2-3; D: TRBD1; V: TRBV7-2; length: 13; DNA: TGTGCCAGCAGCGGGGGACAGGAGTATACGCAGTATTTT; CDR3: CASSGGQEYTQYF
size: many; J: TRBJ2-3; D: TRBD2; V: TRBV7-9; length: 15; DNA: TGTGCCAGCAGTATGGGACTAGCGGGAGCAGATACGCAGTATTTT; CDR3: CASSMGLAGADTQYF
size: many; J: TRBJ1-1; D: NA; V: TRBV9; length: 11; DNA: TGTGCCAGCGGGAGGAACACTGAAGCTTTCTTT; CDR3: CASGRNTEAFF
size: many; J: TRBJ2-1; D: NA; V: TRBV5-1; length: 15; DNA: TGCGCCAGCTGGGTTGCGCCCGGGGCCCACAATGAGCAGTTCTTC; CDR3: CASWVAPGAHNEQFF
size: many; J: TRBJ2-7; D: TRBD1; V: TRBV29-1; length: 14; DNA: TGCAGCGTTGAAGGCGGGGACAGGGGCTACGAGCAGTACTTC; CDR3: CSVEGGDRGYEQYF
size: few; J: TRBJ1-2; D: NA; V: TRBV7-2; length: 12; DNA: TGTGCCACCTCCTGGGGGTTCGATGGCTACACCTTC; CDR3: CATSWGFDGYTF
size: NA; J: TRBJ2-7; D: TRBD2; V: TRBV3-1; length: 17; DNA: TGTGCCAGCAGCTCTACCAAGACTAGCGGGGGCTCCTACGAGCAGTACTTC; CDR3: CASSSTKTSGGSYEQYF
size: many; J: TRBJ2-5; D: NA; V: TRBV11-2; length: 16; DNA: TGTGCCAGCAGACGTGGTGGTGGGCTAGTCCAAGAGACCCAGTACTTC; CDR3: CASRRGGGLVQETQYF
size: many; J: TRBJ2-2; D: NA; V: TRBV6-5; length: 15; DNA: TGTGCCAGCAGTTACTCGCGCAGGAACACCGGGGAGCTGTTTTTT; CDR3: CASSYSRRNTGELFF
size: many; J: TRBJ2-1; D: NA; V: TRBV24-1; length: 15; DNA: TGTGCCACCAGTAGTAGAGGGCCCAGCTATGATGAGCAGTTCTTC; CDR3: CATSSRGPSYDEQFF
size: many; J: TRBJ1-4; D: TRBD1; V: TRBV7-6; length: 14; DNA: TGTGCCAGCAGCCGGACAGGGGGCCGGGAAAAACTGTTTTTT; CDR3: CASSRTGGREKLFF
size: many; J: TRBJ1-1; D: NA; V: TRBV12-3/TRBV12-4; length: 17; DNA: TGTGCCAGCGGTTACGCAGGGTTGGGCGCGATGTCCACTGAAGCTTTCTTT; CDR3: CASGYAGLGAMSTEAFF
size: many; J: TRBJ1-5; D: TRBD1; V: TRBV20-1; length: 13; DNA: TGCAGTGCAACCGGGACAGACAATCAGCCCCAGCATTTT; CDR3: CSATGTDNQPQHF
size: many; J: TRBJ2-7; D: TRBD2; V: TRBV3-1; length: 14; DNA: TGTGCCAGCAGCCCGGGACTAGCGAACTACGAGCAGTACTTC; CDR3: CASSPGLANYEQYF
size: many; J: TRBJ2-2; D: TRBD2; V: TRBV20-1; length: 16; DNA: TGCAGTGCTGAGAGGGGACTAGCGGGGAACACCGGGGAGCTGTTTTTT; CDR3: CSAERGLAGNTGELFF
size: many; J: TRBJ1-1; D: NA; V: TRBV20-1; length: 14; DNA: TGCAGTGCGCCCAGGGGTAGGGTAGGCGCTGAAGCTTTCTTT; CDR3: CSAPRGRVGAEAFF
size: many; J: TRBJ2-3; D: TRBD2; V: TRBV3-1; length: 15; DNA: TGTGCCAGCAGTCAGACTAGCGGGGGCACAGATACGCAGTATTTT; CDR3: CASSQTSGGTDTQYF
size: many; J: TRBJ2-3; D: NA; V: TRBV5-6; length: 13; DNA: TGTGCCAGCAGCATACCTGCCGCAGATACGCAGTATTTT; CDR3: CASSIPAADTQYF
size: many; J: TRBJ2-3; D: NA; V: TRBV6-4; length: 15; DNA: TGTGCCAGCTCCCTGGGGTTCGAGGGCACAGATACGCAGTATTTT; CDR3: CASSLGFEGTDTQYF
size: NA; J: TRBJ1-5; D: NA; V: TRBV20-1; length: 14; DNA: TGCAGTGCTAGAGGGGGCGCGGGCAATCAGCCCCAGCATTTT; CDR3: CSARGGAGNQPQHF
size: many; J: TRBJ2-1; D: NA; V: TRBV5-1; length: 14; DNA: TGCGCCAGCCGGCCATGGGTAGAGGACAATGAGCAGTTCTTC; CDR3: CASRPWVEDNEQFF
size: many; J: TRBJ2-1; D: NA; V: TRBV29-1; length: 14; DNA: TGCAGCGTTGAAGTTCAGGGGCCGGGCAATGAGCAGTTCTTC; CDR3: CSVEVQGPGNEQFF
size: NA; J: TRBJ1-2; D: NA; V: TRBV19; length: 16; DNA: TGTGCCAGTAGTATCGGAGGAGTCGGTGCGAAGAATGGCTACCCCTTC; CDR3: CASSIGGVGAKNGYPF
size: NA; J: TRBJ2-5; D: NA; V: TRBV12-3/TRBV12-4; length: 13; DNA: TGTGCCAGCACCAGGGCCTTCCAAGAGACCCAGTACTTC; CDR3: CASTRAFQETQYF
size: many; J: TRBJ2-7; D: NA; V: TRBV7-9; length: 15; DNA: TGTGCCAGCAGCCCTATTCCCAGTCGCCCCTACGAGCAGTACTTC; CDR3: CASSPIPSRPYEQYF
size: many; J: TRBJ2-2; D: NA; V: TRBV7-9; length: 12; DNA: TGTGCCACAACAGGGAGAGTCTGGGAGCTGTTTTTT; CDR3: CATTGRVWELFF
size: many; J: TRBJ2-7; D: NA; V: TRBV11-2; length: 12; DNA: TGTGCCAGCAGCTTGCAATCCTACGAGCAGTACTTC; CDR3: CASSLQSYEQYF
size: many; J: TRBJ2-3; D: NA; V: TRBV15; length: 12; DNA: TGTGCCACCAGCAGAAGGTCAGATACGCAGTATTTT; CDR3: CATSRRSDTQYF
size: many; J: TRBJ2-3; D: NA; V: TRBV11-2; length: 14; DNA: TGTGCCAGCAGCTTAGGCGCCCGAACAGATACGCAGTATTTT; CDR3: CASSLGARTDTQYF
size: many; J: TRBJ1-1; D: NA; V: TRBV7-2; length: 15; DNA: TGTGCCAGCAGCTTAGGTTTGTCGGGGAACACTGAAGCTTTCTTT; CDR3: CASSLGLSGNTEAFF
size: many; J: TRBJ1-1; D: NA; V: TRBV20-1; length: 14; DNA: TGCAGTGCTCAGCCGGGCGGATTGAACACTGAAGCTTTCTTT; CDR3: CSAQPGGLNTEAFF
size: many; J: TRBJ2-7; D: NA; V: TRBV7-2; length: 13; DNA: TGTGCCAGCAGCTTAGTCAGGGGCTACGAGCAGTACTTC; CDR3: CASSLVRGYEQYF
size: many; J: TRBJ2-5; D: TRBD1; V: TRBV5-1; length: 14; DNA: TGCGCCAGCAGCACCGGGACAGGGAAAGAGACCCAGTACTTC; CDR3: CASSTGTGKETQYF
size: many; J: TRBJ2-1; D: NA; V: TRBV20-1; length: 16; DNA: TGCAGTGCTAGAGATAGGCAGGCGCACTCCTACAATGAGCAGTTCTTC; CDR3: CSARDRQAHSYNEQFF
size: many; J: TRBJ2-3; D: NA; V: TRBV20-1; length: 12; DNA: TGCAGTGCTCCCGACCGGGGGGATACGCAGTATTTT; CDR3: CSAPDRGDTQYF
size: many; J: TRBJ1-2; D: NA; V: TRBV7-9; length: 14; DNA: TGTGCCAGCTCCAAGCCCGAGACAGCGTATGGCTACACCTTC; CDR3: CASSKPETAYGYTF
size: many; J: TRBJ2-2; D: TRBD2; V: TRBV5-1; length: 14; DNA: TGCGCCAGCAGTTTAGCGGGAGGGACCGGGGAGCTGTTTTTT; CDR3: CASSLAGGTGELFF
size: many; J: TRBJ2-1; D: TRBD1; V: TRBV5-1; length: 15; DNA: TGCGCCAGCACCACCGGGACAGGGTCCTACAATGAGCAGTTCTTC; CDR3: CASTTGTGSYNEQFF
size: many; J: TRBJ1-5; D: NA; V: TRBV5-1; length: 15; DNA: TGCGCCAGCAGCCCCACTACAGGGATGGCTCAGCCCCAGCATTTT; CDR3: CASSPTTGMAQPQHF
size: NA; J: TRBJ2-2; D: NA; V: TRBV5-6; length: 15; DNA: TGTGCCAGCAGCTTTCAGACTAGTGTCTCCGGGGAGCTGTTTTTT; CDR3: CASSFQTSVSGELFF
size: many; J: TRBJ2-5; D: TRBD2; V: TRBV20-1; length: 16; DNA: TGCAGTGCTATACCCGGTGGACTAGGGAGGGAAGAGACCCAGTACTTC; CDR3: CSAIPGGLGREETQYF
size: many; J: TRBJ2-1; D: TRBD2; V: TRBV14; length: 16; DNA: TGTGCCAGCAGCCCCTTAGGACTAGCGCGCTACAATGAGCAGTTCTTC; CDR3: CASSPLGLARYNEQFF
size: many; J: TRBJ1-1; D: NA; V: TRBV29-1; length: 13; DNA: TGCAGCGTCGAACCCTACCCTACCACTGAAGCTTTCTTT; CDR3: CSVEPYPTTEAFF
size: many; J: TRBJ1-6; D: NA; V: TRBV7-2; length: 14; DNA: TGTGCCAGCAGTCCGGGACCCGATAATTCACCCCTCCACTTT; CDR3: CASSPGPDNSPLHF
size: many; J: TRBJ1-3; D: NA; V: TRBV10-3; length: 14; DNA: TGTGCCATCAGTGAGGAAAGGACAAGAAACACCATATATTTT; CDR3: CAISEERTRNTIYF
size: many; J: TRBJ1-5; D: NA; V: TRBV7-2; length: 15; DNA: TGTGCCAGCAGCTTGGAATGGGGTAGCAATCAGCCCCAGCATTTT; CDR3: CASSLEWGSNQPQHF
size: many; J: TRBJ2-5; D: TRBD1; V: TRBV15; length: 17; DNA: TGTGCCACCAGCAGAGTCGGGACAGGGGACCTCCAAGAGACCCAGTACTTC; CDR3: CATSRVGTGDLQETQYF
size: NA; J: TRBJ2-7; D: NA; V: TRBV7-2; length: 15; DNA: TGTGCCAGCAGCTTAACCCCGGGACTCACCTACGAGCAGTACTTC; CDR3: CASSLTPGLTYEQYF
size: NA; J: TRBJ1-2; D: NA; V: TRBV4-2; length: 12; DNA: TGTGCCATGGGCCCCGGGCTCCCCGGCTACACCTTC; CDR3: CAMGPGLPGYTF
size: many; J: TRBJ1-1; D: NA; V: TRBV6-1; length: 14; DNA: TGTGCCAGCAGTGACGAAGCCGTGAACACTGAAGCTTTCTTT; CDR3: CASSDEAVNTEAFF